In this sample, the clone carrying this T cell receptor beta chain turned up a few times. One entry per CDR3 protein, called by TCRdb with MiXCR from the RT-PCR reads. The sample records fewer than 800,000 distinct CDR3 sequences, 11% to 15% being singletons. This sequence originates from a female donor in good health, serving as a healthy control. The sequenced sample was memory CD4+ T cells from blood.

This CDR3 reads CAWSAGWQETQYF. The CDR3 DNA reads as TGTGCCTGGAGCGCAGGGTGGCAAGAGACCCAGTACTTC. The chain links TRBV30 to TRBJ2-5, with TRBD1 as a possible D gene (5 bases). V was clipped by 3 bases and J by 2 bases, with 10 bases between them. Germline V lookup: CDR1 GTSNPN, CDR2 SVGIG (reference sequence). The length of the CDR3 is 13 residues.